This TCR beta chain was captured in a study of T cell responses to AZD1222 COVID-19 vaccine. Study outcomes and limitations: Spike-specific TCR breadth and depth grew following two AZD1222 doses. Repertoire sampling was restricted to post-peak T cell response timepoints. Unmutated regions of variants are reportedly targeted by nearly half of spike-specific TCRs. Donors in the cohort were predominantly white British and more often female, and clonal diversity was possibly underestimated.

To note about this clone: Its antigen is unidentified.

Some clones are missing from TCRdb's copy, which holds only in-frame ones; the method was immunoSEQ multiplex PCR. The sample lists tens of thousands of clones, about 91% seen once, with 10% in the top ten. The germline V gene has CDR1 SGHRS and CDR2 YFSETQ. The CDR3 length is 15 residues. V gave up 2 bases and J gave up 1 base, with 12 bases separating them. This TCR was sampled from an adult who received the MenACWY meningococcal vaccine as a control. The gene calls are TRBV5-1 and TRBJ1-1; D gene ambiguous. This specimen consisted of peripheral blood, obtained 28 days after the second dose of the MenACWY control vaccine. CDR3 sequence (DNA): TGCGCCAGCAGCTTACATAGTTTGAAGAACACTGAAGCTTTCTTT. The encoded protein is CASSLHSLKNTEAFF.